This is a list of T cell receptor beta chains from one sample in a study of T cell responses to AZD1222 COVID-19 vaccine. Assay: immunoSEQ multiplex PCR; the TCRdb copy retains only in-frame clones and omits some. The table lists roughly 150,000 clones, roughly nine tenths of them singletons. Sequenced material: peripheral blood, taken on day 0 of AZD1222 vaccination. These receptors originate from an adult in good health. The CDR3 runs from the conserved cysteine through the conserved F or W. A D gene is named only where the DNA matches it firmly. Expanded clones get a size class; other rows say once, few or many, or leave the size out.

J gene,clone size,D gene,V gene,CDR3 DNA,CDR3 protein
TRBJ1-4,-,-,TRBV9,TGTGCCAGCAGCCCTCAGGGACGGCCGAATGAAAAACTGTTTTTT,CASSPQGRPNEKLFF
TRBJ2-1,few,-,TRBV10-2,TGCGCCAGCAGTCAGCTAGTTAGGAATGAGCAGTTCTTC,CASSQLVRNEQFF
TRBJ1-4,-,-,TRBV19,TGTGCCAGTAGTTCGGGGTCTTGGGAAAAACTGTTTTTT,CASSSGSWEKLFF
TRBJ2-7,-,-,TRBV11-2,TGTGCCAGCAGCTTAGAGGGCAGGCCGACCTACGAGCAGTACTTC,CASSLEGRPTYEQYF
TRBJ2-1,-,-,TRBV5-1,TGCGCCAGCAGCTTCCGGGACTCCTACAATGAGCAGTTCTTC,CASSFRDSYNEQFF
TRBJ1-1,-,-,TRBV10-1,TGCGCCAGCAGTGAGTCGGGGGTGGACACTGAAGCTTTCTTT,CASSESGVDTEAFF
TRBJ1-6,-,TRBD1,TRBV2,TGTGCCAGCAGTCTTGACAGGGGGACCGGTTCACCCCTCCACTTT,CASSLDRGTGSPLHF
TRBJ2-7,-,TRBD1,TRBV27,TGTGCCAGCAGTAGCCCCGGGACAGGGCTATCCTACGAGCAGTACTTC,CASSSPGTGLSYEQYF
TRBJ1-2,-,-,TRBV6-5,TGTGCCAGCAGTTTCCTTCCAGGATACTATGGCTACACCTTC,CASSFLPGYYGYTF
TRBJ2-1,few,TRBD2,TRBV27,TGTGCCAGCAGTTGGTCGGCTAGCGGGGGCAATGAGCAGTTCTTC,CASSWSASGGNEQFF
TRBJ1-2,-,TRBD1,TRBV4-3,TGCGCCAGCAGCCAAGGGACAGGGGCGGATGGCTACACCTTC,CASSQGTGADGYTF
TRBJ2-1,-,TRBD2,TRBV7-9,TGTGCCAGCAGCCCCTGGAGCGGGAGTTACAATGAGCAGTTCTTC,CASSPWSGSYNEQFF
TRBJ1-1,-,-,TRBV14,TGTGCCAGCAGCGTCCAGGTGAACACTGAAGCTTTCTTT,CASSVQVNTEAFF
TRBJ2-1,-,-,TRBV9,TGTGCCAGCAGCGTGGGAACGGGAAATGAGCAGTTCTTC,CASSVGTGNEQFF
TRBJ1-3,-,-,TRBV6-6,TGTGCCAGCAGCCGACGGACAACCCAGGGGAGGCTAGTAAACACCATATATTTT,CASSRRTTQGRLVNTIYF
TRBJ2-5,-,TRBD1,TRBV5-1,TGCGCCAGCAGCCTAGGAATGACAGGGTCTGGGGCTGGACAGACCCAGTACTTC,CASSLGMTGSGAGQTQYF
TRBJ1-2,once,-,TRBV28,TGTGCCTCATGGGGGTCGGAGACTAACTATGGCTACACCTTC,CASWGSETNYGYTF
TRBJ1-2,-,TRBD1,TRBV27,TGTGCCAGCAGTTTCTCCACAGGGGAGAGTGGCTACACCTTC,CASSFSTGESGYTF
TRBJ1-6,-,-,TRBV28,TGTGCCAGCAGTTTCACCCGTAGCTCACCCCTCCACTTT,CASSFTRSSPLHF
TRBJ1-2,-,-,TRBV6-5,TGTGCCAGCTGGACCGTGCAATGGGGTGGCTACACCTTC,CASWTVQWGGYTF
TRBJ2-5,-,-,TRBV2,TGTGCCAGCAGTGAAATAGGAGAGACCCAGTACTTC,CASSEIGETQYF
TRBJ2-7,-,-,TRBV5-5,TGTGCCAGCAGCCCTTCCGGGACCTCTCAGAGCGAGCAGTACTTC,CASSPSGTSQSEQYF
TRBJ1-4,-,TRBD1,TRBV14,TGTGCCAGCAGCGCCGGGACAGGGGTCGAAAAACTGTTTTTT,CASSAGTGVEKLFF
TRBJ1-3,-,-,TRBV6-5,TGTGCCAGCAAGACAGGAAACTCTGGAAACACCATATATTTT,CASKTGNSGNTIYF
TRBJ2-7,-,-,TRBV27,TGTGCCAGCAGTTTATCCTTCGGCCGGGGATACGAGCAGTACTTC,CASSLSFGRGYEQYF
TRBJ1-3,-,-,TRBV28,TGTGCAGGTCAGGGCCCTGGAAACACCATATATTTT,CAGQGPGNTIYF
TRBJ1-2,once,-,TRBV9,TGTGCCAGCACAGGGTTAAGCTACACCTTC,CASTGLSYTF
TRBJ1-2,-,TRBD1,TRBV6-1,TGTGCCAGCAGTGAAGTTAGGATACAGGGGGCTAGCGGCTACACCTTC,CASSEVRIQGASGYTF
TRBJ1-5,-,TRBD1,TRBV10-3,TGTGCCACCTTAGAGACAGGGACCCAGCCCCAGCATTTT,CATLETGTQPQHF
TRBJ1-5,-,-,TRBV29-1,TGCAGCGTAGGAGGGGATCAGCCCCAGCATTTT,CSVGGDQPQHF
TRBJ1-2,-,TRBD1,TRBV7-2,TGTGCCAGCAGCGAACGACAGGGGGCTAACTATGGCTACACCTTC,CASSERQGANYGYTF
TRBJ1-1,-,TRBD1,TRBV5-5,TGTGCCAGCAGCTTGATCGCAGGGGGCGCGTCCACTGAAGCTTTCTTT,CASSLIAGGASTEAFF
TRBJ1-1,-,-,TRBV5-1,TGCGCCAGCAGCTTGGAAGGGAAAATGAACACTGAAGCTTTCTTT,CASSLEGKMNTEAFF
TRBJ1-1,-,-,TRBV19,TGTGCCAGCTTCAGGGGCACTGAAGCTTTCTTT,CASFRGTEAFF
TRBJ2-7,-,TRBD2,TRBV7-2,TGTGCCAGCAGCCCGACCGGTAGCGGGAGAAACGAGCAGTACTTC,CASSPTGSGRNEQYF
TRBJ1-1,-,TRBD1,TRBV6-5,TGTGCCAGCAGTTACAGGGGGCGGACTGAAGCTTTCTTT,CASSYRGRTEAFF
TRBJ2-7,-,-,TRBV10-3,TGTGCCATCAGGAAAGGGGGGGAGATGTACGAGCAGTACTTC,CAIRKGGEMYEQYF
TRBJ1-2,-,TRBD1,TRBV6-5,TGTGCCAGCAGGGAGGGACAGGCCCTACCCTATGGCTACACCTTC,CASREGQALPYGYTF
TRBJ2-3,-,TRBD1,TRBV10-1,TGCGCCAGCCGAGCCAGGACAGGGTTAGAAGATACGCAGTATTTT,CASRARTGLEDTQYF
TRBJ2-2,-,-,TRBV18,TGTGCCAGCTCACCCCCGACACCCAAGGGCACCGGGGAGCTGTTTTTT,CASSPPTPKGTGELFF
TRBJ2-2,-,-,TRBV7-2,TGTGCCAGCAGCTTACGCGGGGTCCCCACCGGGGAGCTGTTTTTT,CASSLRGVPTGELFF
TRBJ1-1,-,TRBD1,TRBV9,TGTGCCAGCAGCGCCATTCCTCAGGGGGCAAGTACTGAAGCTTTCTTT,CASSAIPQGASTEAFF
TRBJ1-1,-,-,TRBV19,TGTGCCAGTAGTATACAGGGGAACACTGAAGCTTTCTTT,CASSIQGNTEAFF
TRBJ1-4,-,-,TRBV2,TGTGCCAGCAGGTGGAGACAGGATGAAAAACTGTTTTTT,CASRWRQDEKLFF
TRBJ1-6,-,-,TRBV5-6,TGTGCCAGCAGCTTGGGGCAGGCAAATTCACCCCTCCACTTT,CASSLGQANSPLHF
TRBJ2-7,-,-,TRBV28,TGTGCCAGCAACCCGACAGGCTACTCCTACGAGCAGTACTTC,CASNPTGYSYEQYF
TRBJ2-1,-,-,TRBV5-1,TGCGCCAGCAGCTTACGGGAAACCTACAATGAGCAGTTCTTC,CASSLRETYNEQFF
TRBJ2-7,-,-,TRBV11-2,TGTGCCAGCAGCTTTTATTCAGGGGACTTCTACGAGCAGTACTTC,CASSFYSGDFYEQYF
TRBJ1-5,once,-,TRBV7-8,TGTGCCAGCAGCCCCGTATGGGGTTCTAGCAATCAGCCCCAGCATTTT,CASSPVWGSSNQPQHF
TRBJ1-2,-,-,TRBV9,TGTGCCAGCAGCGTAGGCGACAGTAACTATGGCTACACCTTC,CASSVGDSNYGYTF